Each of the 23 T cell receptor beta chains below was sequenced from the same sample in a study of CXCR3-negative and CXCR3-positive naive CD8 T cells. Study-wide findings and caveats: Naive cells with CXCR3 showed TRB CDR3s that were more hydrophobic than those in CXCR3-negative naive cells.

Their antigens remain unidentified. The TRB cDNA libraries were prepared by 5' RACE with UMI labels. TCRdb reprocessed the 5' RACE reads; each CDR3 protein has one entry and no DNA is given. The listing records some 150,000 distinct CDR3 sequences. Material for sequencing was naive CXCR3+ CD8+ T cells from blood. Subset denoted: CD45RO-CCR7+CD27+CD95- naive CD8+ T cells expressing CXCR3 (TNR3+). These receptors came from a human donor in good health. Some clones in this sample may be carry-over from other donors' samples.

The gene calls are TRBV5-1 and TRBJ2-7. Germline CDR1 reads SGHRS; CDR2 reads YFSETQ. The CDR3 totals 12 residues. The CDR3: CASSLPSPEQYF.

The chain couples TRBV5-1 to TRBJ1-2; there is no DNA to check the TCRdb D call of TRBD1. The germline V gene has CDR1 SGHRS and CDR2 YFSETQ. The CDR3 is 14 amino acids. The CDR3 sequence is CASSSGQGAPGYTF.

This rearrangement joins TRBV10-3 to TRBJ2-5; TCRdb calls TRBD1, which cannot be checked without DNA. Per the germline V gene, CDR1 is ENHRY and CDR2 is SYGVKD. The length of the CDR3 is 16 residues. CDR3 region: CAISDGKGANQETQYF.

This chain connects TRBV7-2 to TRBJ2-1; TCRdb designates TRBD1, a call that cannot be tested without DNA. The CDR3 covers 15 residues. Germline CDR1 reads SGHTA; CDR2 reads FQGNSA. CDR3 sequence reads: CASSLGTGIYNEQFF.

The chain employs TRBV28 and TRBJ2-3; TCRdb's assignment of TRBD1 cannot be checked, as there is no DNA. The germline CDR1 and CDR2 sequences are MDHEN and SYDVKM. The CDR3 extends over 17 amino acids. This CDR3 reads CASSLLDRHPSTDTQYF.

This chain joins TRBV7-9 and TRBJ1-1. CDR3 length: 15 amino acids. CDR1 and CDR2 (germline): SEHNR, FQNEAQ (reference sequence). CDR3 protein: CASSANEGLNTEAFF.

The chain has TRBV7-9 and TRBJ2-7; without DNA, the TCRdb call of TRBD1 cannot be checked. The CDR3 has 14 amino acids. Germline-derived CDR1 and CDR2 are SEHNR and FQNEAQ (reference sequence). The CDR3 is CASSPPGGGYEQYF.

This chain joins TRBV7-6 and TRBJ2-1. The CDR3 consists of 12 residues. Per germline, CDR1 SGHVS and CDR2 FNYEAQ. The CDR3 sequence is CASTDSYNEQFF.

The chain couples TRBV11-3 to TRBJ1-1; TCRdb returns TRBD1, unconfirmable since there is no DNA. CDR1 is SGHNT, CDR2 YENEEA, per germline. The CDR3 has 16 amino acids. This chain's CDR3 is CASSLVWWQGNTEAFF.

The CDR3 region is CASGTRKGELFF. The J gene is TRBJ2-2, the V gene TRBV10-1. Per the germline V gene, CDR1 is WNHNN and CDR2 is SYGVQD (reference sequence). The length of the CDR3 is 12 residues.

The chain joins TRBV5-1 to TRBJ2-5; no DNA is available, so the TRBD2 call from TCRdb remains unchecked. This CDR3 has 16 residues. Per germline, CDR1 SGHRS and CDR2 YFSETQ. The CDR3 here is CASSFGPGEGVETQYF.

This chain connects TRBV7-9 to TRBJ2-2. The CDR3 contains 17 residues. Germline CDR1 SEHNR, CDR2 FQNEAQ (reference sequence). The CDR3 loop is CASSLVPGGTNTGELFF.

The V call is TRBV28, the J call TRBJ2-1; TCRdb selects TRBD1, and the lack of DNA leaves this call unchecked. CDR1 is MDHEN, CDR2 SYDVKM, per germline. The CDR3 spans 17 residues. The CDR3: CASSLLGRLIENNEQFF.

V usage is TRBV9 and J usage is TRBJ1-1; TCRdb designates TRBD1, a call that cannot be tested without DNA. There are 14 residues in the CDR3. Germline V lookup: CDR1 SGDLS, CDR2 YYNGEE. CDR3 loop: CASSSSRGNTEAFF.

The chain recombines TRBV7-8 with TRBJ2-7; checking the TCRdb D call of TRBD1 is not possible without DNA. CDR3 length equals 16 residues. Per germline, CDR1 SGHVS and CDR2 FQNEAQ. The CDR3 protein is CASSQGRAPFSYEQYF.

The chain carries TRBV7-9 and TRBJ1-1. The CDR3 covers 14 residues. Germline assignment: CDR1 SEHNR and CDR2 FQNEAQ (reference sequence). CDR3: CASRPFYVGTEAFF. The full variable domain, completed using reference TRBV7-9 and TRBJ1-1, is DTGVSQNPRHKITKRGQNVTFRCDPISEHNRLYWYRQTLGQGPEFLTYFQNEAQLEKSRLLSDRFSAERPKGSFSTLEIQRTEQGDSAMYLCASRPFYVGTEAFFGQGTRLTVV.

The J gene is TRBJ2-1, the V gene TRBV29-1. Germline assignment: CDR1 SQVTM and CDR2 ANQGSEA. CDR3 length equals 15 residues. CDR3 sequence: CSVEDSILVYNEQFF.

V gene TRBV5-1 combines with J gene TRBJ1-1; TCRdb selects TRBD1, and the lack of DNA leaves this call unchecked. The CDR3 is 16 amino acids. Looked up from germline, CDR1 is SGHRS and CDR2 is YFSETQ. This CDR3 is CASSLEGAGANTEAFF.

The V call is TRBV19, the J call TRBJ2-1; TCRdb's D call of TRBD1 is untestable without DNA. This CDR3 contains 15 residues. Per germline, CDR1 LNHDA and CDR2 SQIVND (reference sequence). The CDR3 region is CASRVSGASYNEQFF.

The CDR3 loop reads CASSSVGPKETQYF. The chain couples TRBV7-8 to TRBJ2-5; the TCRdb D gene call, TRBD1, has no DNA to confirm it. This CDR3 is built from 14 residues. Germline-derived CDR1 and CDR2 are SGHVS and FQNEAQ.

V is TRBV30 and J is TRBJ1-2; TCRdb's D call of TRBD1 is untestable without DNA. The CDR3 covers 13 residues. Germline V CDR1 and CDR2: GTSNPN, SVGIG (reference sequence). The CDR3: CAWSAGTIYGYTF.

This chain joins TRBV29-1 and TRBJ2-2; TCRdb selects TRBD2, and the lack of DNA leaves this call unchecked. This CDR3 region has 12 residues. CDR1 is SQVTM, CDR2 ANQGSEA, per germline. The CDR3 is CSEGPNTGELFF.

This chain joins TRBV3-1 and TRBJ2-1; TCRdb's D gene call, TRBD2, goes unchecked for lack of DNA. The CDR3 runs to 18 residues. CDR1 and CDR2 (germline): LGHDT, YNNKEL (reference sequence). The CDR3 here is CASSQGASGDASYNEQFF.